This TCR beta chain was retrieved from a study of blood T cell repertoires in COVID-19. The wider study: There were acute and convalescent COVID-19 samples, and they came from the United States, Italy and Spain. PBMCs, B-cell-depleted T cells, or T cells were the source of the cDNA or gDNA that made up the material.

This CDR3 comprises 13 residues. The germline V and J ends were trimmed by 4 bases and 6 bases, with 15 bases remaining between them. Germline loops: CDR1 SQVTM, CDR2 ANQGSEA. Original processing notes: Using reference gene primer amplification, nucleated cell counts were estimated. Profiling relied on immunoSEQ multiplex PCR, and the TCRdb table lists in-frame clones only, not all of them. V, J and clone size are taken as reported in that table, and D and trimming were inferred from the DNA itself. The sample contains fewer than 200,000 clones, roughly 76% of which appear only once. Patients from Seattle were sampled longitudinally, starting during active infection.

Sequencing was performed on peripheral blood. The gene calls are TRBV29-1 and TRBJ1-2, with D perhaps TRBD1 (5 bases). This sequence originates from an elderly woman with COVID-19, enrolled during active disease. The CDR3 loop reads CSVVGLYRNGYTF. CDR3 sequence (DNA): TGCAGCGTTGTGGGGCTTTACAGAAATGGCTACACCTTC.